This T cell receptor (beta chain) is drawn from a study of blood T cell repertoires in COVID-19. Sequencing was performed with immunoSEQ multiplex PCR; in TCRdb, only in-frame clones are kept and a portion is missing. The sample contains about 430,000 clones, 70% to 90% of which appear only once. The V gene end was trimmed by 8 bases and the J gene end by 4 bases; junction bases not matched to a gene: 9. CDR1 and CDR2 from the germline V gene are SGHTA and FQGNSA. CDR3 length: 15 amino acids. This clonotype was obtained from a woman in her late teens or twenties who had been exposed to COVID-19. The sequenced material came from PBMCs or T cells enriched from blood (not recorded which). The V call is TRBV7-2, the J call TRBJ1-4, with TRBD1 matching over 8 bases. The CDR3 coding sequence is TGTGCCAGCCGACTTCGGGGACAGGTTAATGAAAAACTGTTTTTT. Translating it yields CASRLRGQVNEKLFF.